Below, 21 T cell receptor beta chains from the same sample are listed, as sequenced in a study of T cell responses to AZD1222 COVID-19 vaccine. Assay used: immunoSEQ multiplex PCR; TCRdb lists only in-frame clones, some missing. The profile shows 150,000 to 200,000 clones, just under 90% of them singletons. The sequencing here drew on peripheral blood, taken 28 days after the second dose of the MenACWY control vaccine. The receptors stem from an adult who received the MenACWY meningococcal vaccine as a control.

The chain recombines TRBV5-1 with TRBJ1-3, with 7 bases fitting TRBD1. Germline CDR1 and CDR2: SGHRS and YFSETQ. The CDR3 length is 14 residues. With V trimmed by 3 bases and J by 3 bases, 3 bases remained unmatched. As DNA, the CDR3 is TGCGCCAGCAGCTCAGGGGGAGGTGGAAACACCATATATTTT. It encodes CASSSGGGGNTIYF. Combining the CDR3 with reference TRBV5-1 and TRBJ1-3 gives the whole variable domain KAGVTQTPRYLIKTRGQQVTLSCSPISGHRSVSWYQQTPGQGLQFLFEYFSETQRNKGNFPGRFSGRQFSNSRSEMNVSTLELGDSALYLCASSSGGGGNTIYFGEGSWLTVV.

This rearrangement joins TRBV7-2 to TRBJ1-5; D is perhaps TRBD1 (5 bases). The germline V gene encodes CDR1 SGHTA and CDR2 FQGNSA. V shed 5 bases and J shed 3 bases, with 14 bases lying between them. The CDR3 totals 15 residues. The CDR3 coding sequence is TGTGCCAGCAGCGAGACGACAGTGACCAATCAGCCCCAGCATTTT. It codes for CASSETTVTNQPQHF.

The chain uses TRBV5-1 and TRBJ2-2; 7 bases match TRBD1. The CDR3 covers 14 residues. Germline-derived CDR1 and CDR2 are SGHRS and YFSETQ. V lost 4 bases to trimming and J lost 3 bases; unmatched junction nucleotides: 3. The CDR3 protein is CASSGDSYTGELFF. In DNA form, the CDR3 reads TGCGCCAGCAGCGGGGACAGCTACACCGGGGAGCTGTTTTTT.

The chain recombines TRBV6-5 with TRBJ1-3; 7 nucleotides align to TRBD1. The CDR3 covers 13 residues. Germline values: CDR1 MNHEY, CDR2 SVGAGI. Unmatched junction bases numbered 4, after V lost 9 bases and J lost 2 bases. The CDR3 loop is CASLQGTGNTIYF. CDR3 sequence (DNA): TGTGCCAGTTTACAGGGGACTGGAAACACCATATATTTT.

The gene calls are TRBV5-5 and TRBJ2-3, with no clear D. Germline CDR1 is SGHKS and CDR2 is YYEKEE (reference sequence). Trimming stripped 1 base from V and 3 bases from J, with 3 bases between. The CDR3 consists of 12 residues. This CDR3 reads CASSLNTDTQYF. CDR3 sequence (DNA): TGTGCCAGCAGCTTGAATACAGATACGCAGTATTTT.

The V and J genes are TRBV30 and TRBJ2-1; D unclear. The CDR3 totals 15 residues. Per the germline V gene, CDR1 is GTSNPN and CDR2 is SVGIG (reference sequence). Trimming left V 0 bases short and J 0 bases short, with 9 bases between. The CDR3 region is CAWSVDNFSYNEQFF. CDR3 coding DNA: TGTGCCTGGAGTGTAGACAATTTCTCCTACAATGAGCAGTTCTTC.

The chain has TRBV7-2 and TRBJ2-7; D remains unclear. The V gene lost 5 bases and the J gene lost 1 base, with 6 bases spanning the gap. The V gene's germline CDR1 is SGHTA and CDR2 FQGNSA. The CDR3 length is 12 residues. The CDR3 DNA is TGTGCCAGCAGCGATCGGTCCTACGAGCAGTACTTC. Translation gives CASSDRSYEQYF.

The chain links TRBV7-9 to TRBJ2-7; D is possibly TRBD1 or TRBD2 (5 bases each). V was shortened by 0 bases and J by 2 bases, with 14 bases between the two germline ends. The length of the CDR3 is 16 residues. Germline V lookup: CDR1 SEHNR, CDR2 FQNEAQ (reference sequence). The CDR3 sequence is CASSLAPGTETYEQYF. The CDR3 DNA follows: TGTGCCAGCAGCTTAGCGCCCGGGACGGAGACCTACGAGCAGTACTTC.

The rearrangement uses TRBV5-1 and TRBJ1-2, with D tentatively TRBD1 (5 bases). This CDR3 region has 13 residues. Per germline, CDR1 SGHRS and CDR2 YFSETQ. Trimming took off 4 bases at V and 8 bases at J, with 15 bases between the two ends. CDR3: CASSLPPTEGYTF. CDR3 bases: TGCGCCAGCAGCCTCCCCCCGACAGAAGGCTACACCTTC.

This chain links TRBV4-3 with TRBJ1-5, with no clear D. This CDR3 spans 13 amino acids. From germline, CDR1 is LGHNA and CDR2 YSLEER. The V gene lost 0 bases and the J gene lost 8 bases, with 8 bases spanning the gap. The CDR3 reads CASSQDVAKPQHF. CDR3 nucleotide sequence: TGCGCCAGCAGCCAAGATGTGGCGAAGCCCCAGCATTTT.

The chain uses TRBV3-1 (or the pseudogene TRBV3-2) and TRBJ2-3; TRBD2 matches 12 bases. After removal of 4 bases from V and 7 bases from J, the junction contained 6 bases not matched to a gene. From germline, CDR1 is LGHDT and CDR2 YNNKEL (reference sequence). There are 15 residues in the CDR3. For the CDR3, the DNA is TGTGCCAGCAGCCCCGGACTAGCGGGAAGTCATACGCAGTATTTT. Protein sequence: CASSPGLAGSHTQYF.

The chain combines TRBV5-1 with TRBJ1-2, with TRBD1 identical over 7 bases. This CDR3 contains 14 residues. Germline values: CDR1 SGHRS, CDR2 YFSETQ. Trimming cost V 4 bases and J 5 bases; bases outside gene matches: 8. CDR3 amino acids: CASSPQGGRYGYTF. CDR3 in DNA: TGCGCCAGCAGCCCCCAGGGGGGACGGTATGGCTACACCTTC.

The chain carries TRBV19 and TRBJ2-1; possible D gene TRBD1, 6 bases. The ends were cut back, 5 bases at V and 0 bases at J, with 20 bases in the middle. CDR1 is LNHDA and CDR2 is SQIVND in the germline V gene (reference sequence). There are 18 residues in the CDR3. The CDR3 is CASSYSQGSASSYNEQFF. Written as DNA, the CDR3 is TGTGCCAGTAGTTATTCCCAGGGGAGCGCCAGCTCCTACAATGAGCAGTTCTTC.

The chain links TRBV2 to TRBJ2-7; 8 nucleotides line up with TRBD1. V lost 6 bases, J lost 3 bases, and 7 bases stayed unmatched. The CDR3 extends over 14 amino acids. Germline V gene sequence: CDR1 SNHLY, CDR2 FYNNEI. CDR3 coding DNA: TGTGCCAGCAGGGAGGGACAGGTGAGCTACGAGCAGTACTTC. This sequence encodes CASREGQVSYEQYF.

CDR3 in DNA: TGTGCCAGCAGCTCCACCCTAGCGGCCTCCTACGAGCAGTACTTC. Translated: CASSSTLAASYEQYF. V is TRBV7-2 and J is TRBJ2-7; 7 bases fit TRBD2. The CDR3 runs to 15 residues. In germline, CDR1 is SGHTA, CDR2 FQGNSA. V shed 4 bases and J 0 bases; nucleotides not matched to a gene: 6.

This clone was detected only a few times. The chain is built from TRBV5-4 and TRBJ2-7, with a possible D match to TRBD1 (5 bases). V lost 4 bases, J lost 3 bases, and 14 bases lay in between. The CDR3 is made up of 14 amino acids. Germline CDR1 reads SGHNT; CDR2 reads YYREEE (reference sequence). For the CDR3, the DNA is TGTGCCAGCAGCGGTACAGGTAAGGGCTACGAGCAGTACTTC. Protein product: CASSGTGKGYEQYF.

On this clone: Its ends do not fully match the called genes, so a read error is possible. V gene TRBV28 combines with J gene TRBJ2-3, with 9 positions matching TRBD2. CDR3 length equals 15 residues. Germline V CDR1 and CDR2: MDHEN, SYDVKM. CDR3 in amino acids: CASSLTGTSKDTQYF. CDR3 nucleotide sequence: TGTGCCAGCAGTTTAACCGGGACTAGCAAAGATACGCAGTATTTT. Variable domain in full (rest from reference TRBV28 and TRBJ2-3): DVKVTQSSRYLVKRTGEKVFLECVQDMDHENMFWYRQDPGLGLRLIYFSYDVKMKEKGDIPEGYSVSREKKERFSLILESASTNQTSMYLCASSLTGTSKDTQYFGPGTRLTVL.

This clone was recorded only once. This chain links TRBV4-1 with TRBJ2-3; the D gene could be TRBD1 or TRBD2 (7 bases each). V lost 3 bases, J lost 5 bases, and 21 bases lay in between. The CDR3 covers 17 residues. Germline CDR1 and CDR2: MGHRA and YSYEKL. The CDR3 nucleotides read TGCGCCAGCAGCCACGTCAGGGGGGGGGCCCTTGGAGATACGCAGTATTTT. Protein: CASSHVRGGALGDTQYF.

J is TRBJ1-1 and V is TRBV2; a weak D match, TRBD1 (5 bases). The CDR3 has 14 residues. V was shortened by 7 bases and J by 4 bases, with 16 bases between the two germline ends. Per germline, CDR1 SNHLY and CDR2 FYNNEI. Here the CDR3 DNA reads TGTGCCAGCAACGGGGATGGGGGGGGCACTGAAGCTTTCTTT. It specifies CASNGDGGGTEAFF. Full variable domain (outside the CDR3, taken from reference TRBV2 and TRBJ1-1): EPEVTQTPSHQVTQMGQEVILRCVPISNHLYFYWYRQILGQKVEFLVSFYNNEISEKSEIFDDQFSVERPDGSNFTLKIRSTKLEDSAMYFCASNGDGGGTEAFFGQGTRLTVV.

The rearrangement links TRBV27 to TRBJ2-7; TRBD2 is a possible D gene (5 bases). The CDR3 is 13 residues long. Per the germline V gene, CDR1 is MNHEY and CDR2 is SMNVEV (reference sequence). Trimming cost V 6 bases and J 1 base, with 10 bases left between them. This CDR3 reads CASSAGGSYEQYF. In DNA form, the CDR3 reads TGTGCCAGCAGCGCGGGCGGGTCCTACGAGCAGTACTTC.

The chain is built from TRBV19 and TRBJ2-6; a possible D gene is TRBD1 (6 bases). The germline V gene encodes CDR1 LNHDA and CDR2 SQIVND (reference sequence). V dropped 5 bases and J dropped 2 bases, with 16 bases sitting between them. The CDR3 is 17 amino acids. The CDR3 nucleotides read TGTGCCAGTAGTCCAAAGGAGTACAGGGCTGGGGCCAACGTCCTGACTTTC. This encodes CASSPKEYRAGANVLTF.